This T cell receptor (beta chain) was recorded in a study of CD8 T cells in Susac syndrome. Study-wide context: Patients with Susac syndrome had blood drawn and were at that point therapy-naive, on corticosteroids, or on intravenous immunoglobulin alone.

Germline V gene lookup returns CDR1 MNHNY and CDR2 SVGAGI (reference sequence). This CDR3 comprises 15 residues. The V gene lost 0 bases and the J gene lost 4 bases, with 12 bases spanning the gap. An amount of RNA that ranged from roughly 0.5 to 1 ug was reverse transcribed with random hexamers. TCRdb redid the calling of the immunoSEQ multiplex PCR reads with MiXCR, one entry per CDR3 protein. The sample carries roughly 200,000 distinct CDR3 sequences, roughly 91% recorded once. Sequenced input: CD4+ T cells from PBMCs. The J gene is TRBJ2-5, the V gene TRBV6-6, with D perhaps given as TRBD1 or TRBD2 (6 bases each). The clonotype was recovered from a human donor with Susac syndrome. The CDR3: CASSYSGGRGETQYF. CDR3 bases: TGTGCCAGCAGTTACTCTGGGGGGCGGGGAGAGACCCAGTACTTC.